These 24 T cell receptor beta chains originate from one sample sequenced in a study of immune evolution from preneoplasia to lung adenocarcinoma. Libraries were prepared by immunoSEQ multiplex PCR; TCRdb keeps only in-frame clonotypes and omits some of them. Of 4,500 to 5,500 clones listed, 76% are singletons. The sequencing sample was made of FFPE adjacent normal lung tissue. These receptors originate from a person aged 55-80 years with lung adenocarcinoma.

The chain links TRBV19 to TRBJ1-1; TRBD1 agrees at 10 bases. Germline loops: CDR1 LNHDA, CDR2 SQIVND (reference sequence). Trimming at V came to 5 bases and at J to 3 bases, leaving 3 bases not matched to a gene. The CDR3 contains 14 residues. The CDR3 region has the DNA TGTGCCAGTAGTCAGGGACAGGGGCACACTGAAGCTTTCTTT. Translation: CASSQGQGHTEAFF.

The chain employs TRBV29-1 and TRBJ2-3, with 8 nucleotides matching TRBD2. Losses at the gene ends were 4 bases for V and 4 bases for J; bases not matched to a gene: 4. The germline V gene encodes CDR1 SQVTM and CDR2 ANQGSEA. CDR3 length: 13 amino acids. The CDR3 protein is CSVARTSSDTQYF. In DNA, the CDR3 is TGCAGCGTTGCAAGGACTAGCTCAGATACGCAGTATTTT.

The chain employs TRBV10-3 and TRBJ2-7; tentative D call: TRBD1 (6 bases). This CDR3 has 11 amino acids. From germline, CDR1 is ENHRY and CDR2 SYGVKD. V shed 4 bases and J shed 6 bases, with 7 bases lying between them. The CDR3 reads CAISAGVEQYF. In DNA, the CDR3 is TGTGCCATCAGTGCAGGGGTCGAGCAGTACTTC.

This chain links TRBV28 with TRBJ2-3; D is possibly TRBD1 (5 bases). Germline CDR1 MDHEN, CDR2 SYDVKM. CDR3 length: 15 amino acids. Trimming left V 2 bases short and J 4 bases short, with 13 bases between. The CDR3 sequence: CASSLTSGIADTQYF. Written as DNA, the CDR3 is TGTGCCAGCAGTTTAACCTCAGGGATTGCAGATACGCAGTATTTT.

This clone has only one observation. The CDR3 DNA is TGTGCCAGCAGTGAGCCAGGGGAAGGCAAACATGGCTACACCTTC. This encodes CASSEPGEGKHGYTF. This chain connects TRBV2 to TRBJ1-2, with a weak D call TRBD1 (6 bases). This CDR3 contains 15 residues. V gave up 3 bases and J gave up 6 bases, with 17 bases separating them. The germline V gene encodes CDR1 SNHLY and CDR2 FYNNEI.

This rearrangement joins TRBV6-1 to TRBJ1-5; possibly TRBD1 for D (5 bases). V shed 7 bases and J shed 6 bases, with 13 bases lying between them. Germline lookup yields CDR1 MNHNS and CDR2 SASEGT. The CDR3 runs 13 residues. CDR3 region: CASKGTPGQPQHF. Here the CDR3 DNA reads TGTGCCAGCAAAGGGACCCCCGGTCAGCCCCAGCATTTT.

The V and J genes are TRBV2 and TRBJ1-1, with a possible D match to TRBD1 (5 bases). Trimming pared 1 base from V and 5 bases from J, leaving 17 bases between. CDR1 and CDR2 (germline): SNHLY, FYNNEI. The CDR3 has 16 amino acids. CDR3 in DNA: TGTGCCAGCAGTGAAGTGAATCCGCAGGGTGGGACTGAAGCTTTCTTT. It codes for CASSEVNPQGGTEAFF.

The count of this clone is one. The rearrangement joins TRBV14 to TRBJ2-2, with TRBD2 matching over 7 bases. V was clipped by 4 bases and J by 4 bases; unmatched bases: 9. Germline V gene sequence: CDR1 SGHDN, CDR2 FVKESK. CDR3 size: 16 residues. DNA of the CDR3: TGTGCCAGCAGCCTGAACCGGGACTATCGCACCGGGGAGCTGTTTTTT. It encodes CASSLNRDYRTGELFF.

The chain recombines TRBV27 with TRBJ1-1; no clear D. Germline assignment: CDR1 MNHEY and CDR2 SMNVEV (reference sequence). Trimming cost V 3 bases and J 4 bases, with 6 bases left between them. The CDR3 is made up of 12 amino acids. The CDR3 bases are TGTGCCAGCAGTTTTGGGGTCACTGAAGCTTTCTTT. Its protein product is CASSFGVTEAFF.

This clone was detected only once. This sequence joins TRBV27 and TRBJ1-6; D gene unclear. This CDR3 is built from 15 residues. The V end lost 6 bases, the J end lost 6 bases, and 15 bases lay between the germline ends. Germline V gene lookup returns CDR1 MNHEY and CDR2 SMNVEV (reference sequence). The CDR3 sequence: CASSAGPGSNSPLHF. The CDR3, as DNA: TGTGCCAGCAGCGCGGGCCCGGGGAGTAATTCACCCCTCCACTTT.

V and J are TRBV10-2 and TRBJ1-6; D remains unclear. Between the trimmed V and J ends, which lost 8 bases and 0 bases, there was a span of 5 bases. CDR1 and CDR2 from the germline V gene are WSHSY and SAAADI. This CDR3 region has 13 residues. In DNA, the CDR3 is TGCGCCAGCGGGAACTCCTATAATTCACCCCTCCACTTT. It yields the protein CASGNSYNSPLHF.

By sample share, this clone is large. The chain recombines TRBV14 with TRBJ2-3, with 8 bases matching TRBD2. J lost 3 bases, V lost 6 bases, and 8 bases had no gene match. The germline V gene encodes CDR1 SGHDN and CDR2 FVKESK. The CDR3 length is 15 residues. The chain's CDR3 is CASSPLGTRTDTQYF. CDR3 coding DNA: TGTGCCAGCAGTCCCTTAGGGACTAGGACAGATACGCAGTATTTT.

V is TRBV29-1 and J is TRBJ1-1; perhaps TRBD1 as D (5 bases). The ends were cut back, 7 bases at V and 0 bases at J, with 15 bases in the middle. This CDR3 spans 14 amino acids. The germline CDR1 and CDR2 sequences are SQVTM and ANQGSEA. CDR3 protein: CSAGGGSMNTEAFF. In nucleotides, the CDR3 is TGCAGCGCTGGGGGGGGGTCCATGAACACTGAAGCTTTCTTT.

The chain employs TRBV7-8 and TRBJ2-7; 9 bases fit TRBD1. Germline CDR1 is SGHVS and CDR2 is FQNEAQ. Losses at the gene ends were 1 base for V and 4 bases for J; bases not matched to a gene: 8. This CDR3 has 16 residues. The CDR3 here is CASSLGRDRVLYEQYF. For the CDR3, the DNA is TGTGCCAGCAGCTTAGGACGGGACAGGGTCCTTTACGAGCAGTACTTC.

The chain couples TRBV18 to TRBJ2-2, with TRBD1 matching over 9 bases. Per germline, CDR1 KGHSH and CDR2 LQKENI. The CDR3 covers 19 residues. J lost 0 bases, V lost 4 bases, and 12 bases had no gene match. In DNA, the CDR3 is TGTGCCAGCTCACGGACCGGGACAGGGAGGACGGCGAACACCGGGGAGCTGTTTTTT. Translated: CASSRTGTGRTANTGELFF. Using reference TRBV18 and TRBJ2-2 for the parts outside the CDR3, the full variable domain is NAGVMQNPRHLVRRRGQEARLRCSPMKGHSHVYWYRQLPEEGLKFMVYLQKENIIDESGMPKERFSAEFPKEGPSILRIQQVVRGDSAAYFCASSRTGTGRTANTGELFFGEGSRLTVL.

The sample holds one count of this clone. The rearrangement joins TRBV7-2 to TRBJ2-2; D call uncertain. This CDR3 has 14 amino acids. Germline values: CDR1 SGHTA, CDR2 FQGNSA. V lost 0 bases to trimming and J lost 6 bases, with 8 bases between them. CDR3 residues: CASSLARSSGELFF. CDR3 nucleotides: TGTGCCAGCAGCTTAGCTAGGAGTTCCGGGGAGCTGTTTTTT.

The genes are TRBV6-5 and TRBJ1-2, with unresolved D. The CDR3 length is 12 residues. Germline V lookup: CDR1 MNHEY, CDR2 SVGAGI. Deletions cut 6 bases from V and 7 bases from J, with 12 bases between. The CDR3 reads CASSNGGFGYTF. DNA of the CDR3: TGTGCCAGCAGCAACGGAGGTTTTGGCTACACCTTC.

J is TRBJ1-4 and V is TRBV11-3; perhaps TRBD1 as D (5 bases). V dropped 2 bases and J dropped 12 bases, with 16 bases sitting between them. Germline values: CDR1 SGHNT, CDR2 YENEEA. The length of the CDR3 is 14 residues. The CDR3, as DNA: TGTGCCAGCAGCTTAAATCTCCCCGGGGGGGAACTGTTTTTT. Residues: CASSLNLPGGELFF. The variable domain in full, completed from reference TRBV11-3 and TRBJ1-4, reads EAGVVQSPRYKIIEKKQPVAFWCNPISGHNTLYWYLQNLGQGPELLIRYENEEAVDDSQLPKDRFSAERLKGVDSTLKIQPAELGDSAVYLCASSLNLPGGELFFGSGTQLSVL.

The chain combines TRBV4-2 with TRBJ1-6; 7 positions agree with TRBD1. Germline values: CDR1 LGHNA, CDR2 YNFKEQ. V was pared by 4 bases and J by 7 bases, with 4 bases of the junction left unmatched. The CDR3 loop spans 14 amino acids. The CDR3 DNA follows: TGTGCCAGCAGCCCAAGGGACAGAAATTCACCCCTCCACTTT. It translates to CASSPRDRNSPLHF.

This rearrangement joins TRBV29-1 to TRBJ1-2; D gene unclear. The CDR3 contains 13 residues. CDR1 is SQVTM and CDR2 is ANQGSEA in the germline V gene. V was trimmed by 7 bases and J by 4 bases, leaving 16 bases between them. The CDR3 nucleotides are TGCAGCGCGGAGGGAGTCGGGGTCTATGGCTACACCTTC. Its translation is CSAEGVGVYGYTF.

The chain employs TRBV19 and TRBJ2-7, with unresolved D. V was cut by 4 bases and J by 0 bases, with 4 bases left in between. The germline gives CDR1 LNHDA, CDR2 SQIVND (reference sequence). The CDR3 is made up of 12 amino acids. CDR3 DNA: TGTGCCAGTAGTACGAACTCCTACGAGCAGTACTTC. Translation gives CASSTNSYEQYF.

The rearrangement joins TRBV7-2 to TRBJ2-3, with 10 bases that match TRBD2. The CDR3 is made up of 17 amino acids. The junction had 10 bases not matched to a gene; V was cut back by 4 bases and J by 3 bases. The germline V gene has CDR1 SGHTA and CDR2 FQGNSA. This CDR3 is CASSSTLLAGITDTQYF. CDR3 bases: TGTGCCAGCAGCTCGACATTACTAGCGGGGATAACAGATACGCAGTATTTT.

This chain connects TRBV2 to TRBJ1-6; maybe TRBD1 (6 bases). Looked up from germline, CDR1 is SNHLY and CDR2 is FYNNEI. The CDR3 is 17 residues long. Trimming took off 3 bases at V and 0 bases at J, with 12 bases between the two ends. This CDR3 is CASSEIGGSSYNSPLHF. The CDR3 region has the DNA TGTGCCAGCAGTGAGATAGGGGGAAGCTCCTATAATTCACCCCTCCACTTT.

This CDR3 reads CASSLGTSGGALNIQYF. In DNA form, the CDR3 reads TGTGCCAGCAGCTTAGGGACTAGCGGGGGGGCTCTGAACATTCAGTACTTC. The chain links TRBV7-8 to TRBJ2-4, with 15 bases fitting TRBD2. CDR3 length equals 17 residues. J lost 7 bases, V lost 1 base, and 5 bases had no gene match. In germline, CDR1 is SGHVS, CDR2 FQNEAQ.